This T cell receptor (beta chain) was documented in a study of radiotherapy plus CTLA-4 blockade in lung cancer. Study context: The study recorded objective responses in around a sixth of patients and disease control in 31%.

V was cut by 6 bases and J by 0 bases, with 12 bases left in between. The germline V gene encodes CDR1 MNHNS and CDR2 SASEGT. The CDR3 has 14 amino acids. Repertoires were generated with immunoSEQ multiplex PCR, while TCRdb's copy carries only in-frame clones and drops some. The sample includes about 43,000 clones, about two thirds seen only once; the top ten take about 23%. Study findings and constraints: Alongside interferon-beta, early blood T cell clone dynamics were reportedly the best predictor of response.

Of note for this clone: Its antigen is undetermined.

The starting material was peripheral blood, obtained from a patient treated with radiotherapy plus ipilimumab. This chain uses TRBV6-1 with TRBJ2-7; tentative D call: TRBD1 (5 bases). The source of this sequence is a human donor with non-small cell lung cancer who had a partial response to radiotherapy plus ipilimumab. The CDR3 DNA sequence: TGTGCCAGCAGAGCAGGGCTAAGCTCCTACGAGCAGTACTTC. Translated, it gives CASRAGLSSYEQYF.